The source of this T cell receptor beta chain is a study of response to subunit inactivated influenza vaccine. Study-level points and caveats: With each seasonal influenza vaccination, the authors suggested, few new T cells are recruited.

The sample holds a few counts of this clonotype. Its antigen is as yet unknown. V was shortened by 5 bases and J by 9 bases, with 15 bases between the two germline ends. The CDR3 has 13 residues. CDR1 and CDR2 (germline): LNHDA, SQIVND (reference sequence). From the RT-PCR reads, TCRdb called clonotypes with MiXCR, one entry per CDR3 protein. The sample lists under 550,000 distinct CDR3 sequences, 7.2% seen once, with less than 15% in the top ten. This TCR was sampled from a man aged 45-69 years who received an inactivated influenza vaccine. This chain joins TRBV19 and TRBJ2-3; D uncertain. The sequencing here drew on PBMCs from blood, taken roughly 24 months after vaccination. CDR3 residues: CASSAPWDLTQYF. The CDR3 DNA reads as TGTGCCAGTAGTGCCCCTTGGGATCTCACGCAGTATTTT.